The next 22 T cell receptor beta chains were all read from a single sample in a study of CD4 T cells in relation to SARS-CoV-2 and coronaviruses. Which antigens these TCRs recognize remains unknown. The unexposed donors gave CD4+ T cells in about 2010-2019, prior to COVID-19. CD4+ T cells were isolated from the cells after roughly 11 days of culture. The table came from immunoSEQ multiplex PCR; TCRdb's copy has only in-frame clones and leaves some out. The data contain about 28,000 clones, 60% to 80% of them singletons. Sequenced: CD4+ T cells from PBMCs, cultured in vitro. The receptors originated from a human donor in good health.

The gene calls are TRBV19 and TRBJ1-4; 8 nucleotides agree with TRBD1. This CDR3 contains 15 residues. Looked up from germline, CDR1 is LNHDA and CDR2 is SQIVND (reference sequence). V shed 1 base, J shed 7 bases, and the junction held 5 bases outside the gene matches. CDR3 amino acids: CASSIVAGGREKLFF. The CDR3 coding sequence is TGTGCCAGTAGTATAGTGGCAGGGGGCCGTGAAAAACTGTTTTTT. The variable domain in full, completed from reference TRBV19 and TRBJ1-4, reads DGGITQSPKYLFRKEGQNVTLSCEQNLNHDAMYWYRQDPGQGLRLIYYSQIVNDFQKGDIAEGYSVSREKKESFPLTVTSAQKNPTAFYLCASSIVAGGREKLFFGSGTQLSVL.

This clone was detected only a few times. The genes are TRBV10-3 and TRBJ1-1, with 8 nucleotides matching TRBD1. Per germline, CDR1 ENHRY and CDR2 SYGVKD. There are 12 residues in the CDR3. V trimming: 10 bases; J trimming: 5 bases; junction bases outside the gene matches: 6. The CDR3 spells CATSGQGTEAFF. In DNA form, the CDR3 reads TGTGCCACCAGCGGACAGGGAACTGAAGCTTTCTTT.

The chain uses TRBV2 and TRBJ1-6, with 10 positions matching TRBD1. V shed 7 bases and J 0 bases; nucleotides not matched to a gene: 9. The CDR3 length is 18 residues. Germline V CDR1 and CDR2: SNHLY, FYNNEI. CDR3 DNA: TGTGCCAGCAAGAGGGGACAGGGGCTCAGCTCCTATAATTCACCCCTCCACTTT. Translation: CASKRGQGLSSYNSPLHF.

The chain combines TRBV7-2 with TRBJ2-7, with TRBD2 as a possible D gene (7 bases). Germline V gives CDR1 SGHTA, CDR2 FQGNSA. The CDR3 has 12 amino acids. V lost 5 bases and J lost 6, with 11 bases in between. CDR3 in DNA: TGTGCCAGCAGCGATAGGGGGGGCGAGCAGTACTTC. Translation gives CASSDRGGEQYF.

The CDR3 protein is CASSLEGGLDYGYTF. The CDR3 bases are TGTGCCAGCAGCCTGGAGGGGGGGCTCGACTATGGCTACACCTTC. The J gene is TRBJ1-2, the V gene TRBV2; the D gene is possibly TRBD1 (6 bases). The V end was cut by 6 bases, the J end by 3 bases, with 17 bases between. Per the germline V gene, CDR1 is SNHLY and CDR2 is FYNNEI. This CDR3 is 15 amino acids long. The full variable domain, its missing parts supplied by reference TRBV2 and TRBJ1-2, is EPEVTQTPSHQVTQMGQEVILRCVPISNHLYFYWYRQILGQKVEFLVSFYNNEISEKSEIFDDQFSVERPDGSNFTLKIRSTKLEDSAMYFCASSLEGGLDYGYTFGSGTRLTVV.

This chain uses TRBV7-9 with TRBJ2-3, with 8 bases identical to TRBD2. From germline, CDR1 is SEHNR and CDR2 FQNEAQ (reference sequence). The CDR3 totals 14 residues. The trim removed 7 bases at V and 2 bases at J, leaving 5 bases unmatched. CDR3 residues: CASNPGGATDTQYF. CDR3 DNA: TGTGCCAGCAACCCCGGGGGGGCCACAGATACGCAGTATTTT. Full variable domain (missing parts from reference TRBV7-9 and TRBJ2-3): DTGVSQNPRHKITKRGQNVTFRCDPISEHNRLYWYRQTLGQGPEFLTYFQNEAQLEKSRLLSDRFSAERPKGSFSTLEIQRTEQGDSAMYLCASNPGGATDTQYFGPGTRLTVL.

This clone was detected a few times. The rearrangement uses TRBV9 and TRBJ1-4; D is unresolved. Per the germline V gene, CDR1 is SGDLS and CDR2 is YYNGEE. This CDR3 spans 13 amino acids. Trimming removed 5 bases at V and 4 bases at J, with 9 bases between. The CDR3, as DNA: TGTGCCAGCAGTCGAGGAGATAATGAAAAACTGTTTTTT. Translation: CASSRGDNEKLFF.

The chain joins TRBV7-2 to TRBJ2-1, with D perhaps TRBD1 or TRBD2 (5 bases each). V lost 0 bases to trimming and J lost 1 base, with 16 bases between them. CDR1 and CDR2 from the germline V gene are SGHTA and FQGNSA. The CDR3 covers 18 residues. The CDR3 DNA reads as TGTGCCAGCAGCTTAGCTGTGGGGGTGGCCGGGTCCTACAATGAGCAGTTCTTC. The encoded protein is CASSLAVGVAGSYNEQFF.

This sequence joins TRBV6-1 and TRBJ1-2, with D unresolved. CDR1 is MNHNS, CDR2 SASEGT, per germline. V was pared by 2 bases and J by 10 bases, with 11 bases between. There are 12 residues in the CDR3. The CDR3 nucleotides are TGTGCCAGCAGTGAACATGGGCGGGACTACACCTTC. Its translation: CASSEHGRDYTF.

Only one count was recorded for this clone. The gene calls are TRBV29-1 and TRBJ2-1, with 12 bases matching TRBD2. This CDR3 is built from 13 residues. V was pared by 4 bases and J by 7 bases, with 2 bases of the junction left unmatched. In germline, CDR1 is SQVTM, CDR2 ANQGSEA. Here the CDR3 reads CSVGLAGANEQFF. The CDR3 DNA reads TGCAGCGTTGGACTAGCGGGGGCGAATGAGCAGTTCTTC.

The rearrangement uses TRBV6-1 and TRBJ1-5; D is uncertain. CDR1 MNHNS and CDR2 SASEGT come from the germline V gene. V was pared by 2 bases and J by 1 base, with 12 bases between. The CDR3 length is 16 residues. CDR3 in DNA: TGTGCCAGCAGTGAACTTCCGCCCGGCAGCAATCAGCCCCAGCATTTT. Translation gives CASSELPPGSNQPQHF.

The V and J genes are TRBV6-6 and TRBJ2-7, with 10 nucleotides matching TRBD2. Unmatched junction bases numbered 6, after V lost 6 bases and J lost 1 base. Germline lookup yields CDR1 MNHNY and CDR2 SVGAGI (reference sequence). This CDR3 has 15 residues. CDR3 amino acids: CASRASGRGSYEQYF. The DNA for the CDR3 is TGTGCCAGCAGAGCTAGCGGGAGAGGGTCCTACGAGCAGTACTTC.

J is TRBJ1-5 and V is TRBV7-2; D call uncertain. V lost 5 bases and J lost 5, with 13 bases in between. The CDR3 is 14 residues long. Germline lookup yields CDR1 SGHTA and CDR2 FQGNSA. The CDR3, as DNA: TGTGCCAGCAGCCCACTCCAAATGGATCAGCCCCAGCATTTT. Translated: CASSPLQMDQPQHF.

CDR3 DNA sequence: TGCGCCAGCAGCTTGGCCGGGTGGAGGAAACCATACGAGCAGTACTTC. Amino acids: CASSLAGWRKPYEQYF. The V gene is TRBV5-1, the J gene TRBJ2-7, with D tentatively TRBD2 (5 bases). The CDR3 spans 16 residues. The V and J ends lost 0 bases and 4 bases respectively, with 17 bases between them. The V gene's germline CDR1 is SGHRS and CDR2 YFSETQ.

The rearrangement links TRBV5-1 to TRBJ2-3; D possibly matches TRBD1 or TRBD2 (5 bases each). Per germline, CDR1 SGHRS and CDR2 YFSETQ. With 3 bases removed from V and 0 bases from J, the gap between germline ends came to 8 bases. This CDR3 is 14 amino acids long. The CDR3 is CASSSGPSTDTQYF. The CDR3 DNA reads TGCGCCAGCAGCTCGGGACCTAGCACAGATACGCAGTATTTT. Full variable domain (outside the CDR3, taken from reference TRBV5-1 and TRBJ2-3): KAGVTQTPRYLIKTRGQQVTLSCSPISGHRSVSWYQQTPGQGLQFLFEYFSETQRNKGNFPGRFSGRQFSNSRSEMNVSTLELGDSALYLCASSSGPSTDTQYFGPGTRLTVL.

The genes are TRBV2 and TRBJ1-2; a possible D gene is TRBD1 (6 bases). The V gene lost 6 bases and the J gene lost 4 bases, with 12 bases spanning the gap. CDR1 SNHLY and CDR2 FYNNEI come from the germline V gene. The length of the CDR3 is 13 residues. The CDR3: CASRTGTIYGYTF. In nucleotides, the CDR3 is TGTGCCAGCAGGACCGGGACAATCTATGGCTACACCTTC. Variable domain in full (rest from reference TRBV2 and TRBJ1-2): EPEVTQTPSHQVTQMGQEVILRCVPISNHLYFYWYRQILGQKVEFLVSFYNNEISEKSEIFDDQFSVERPDGSNFTLKIRSTKLEDSAMYFCASRTGTIYGYTFGSGTRLTVV.

The V gene is TRBV4-3, the J gene TRBJ2-3, with 14 bases lining up with TRBD2. Germline values: CDR1 LGHNA, CDR2 YSLEER. With V trimmed by 4 bases and J by 2 bases, 5 bases remained unmatched. The CDR3 runs to 17 residues. DNA of the CDR3: TGCGCCAGCAGCCGGTCGGGACTAGCGGGAGACACAGATACGCAGTATTTT. This gives the protein CASSRSGLAGDTDTQYF.

This clone has more than one count but fewer than ten. The rearrangement links TRBV6-2 or TRBV6-3 to TRBJ2-7; D remains unclear. CDR3 size: 15 residues. The germline V gene has CDR1 MNHEY and CDR2 SVGEGT. Trimming stripped 0 bases from V and 2 bases from J, with 11 bases between. The CDR3 coding sequence is TGTGCCAGCAGTTACTCGTACGGGCGCACCTACGAGCAGTACTTC. This gives the protein CASSYSYGRTYEQYF.

The V gene is TRBV24-1, the J gene TRBJ2-3; D remains ambiguous. Germline V gene data show CDR1 as KGHDR and CDR2 as SFDVKD. V was pared by 9 bases and J by 2 bases, with 17 bases between. This CDR3 region has 15 residues. The CDR3 sequence: CATVLSGPLTDTQYF. The CDR3 DNA reads as TGTGCCACCGTTCTTTCCGGGCCCCTCACAGATACGCAGTATTTT.

This clone was observed a single time. V is TRBV7-7 and J is TRBJ2-3, with TRBD1 matching 11 bases. Germline V lookup: CDR1 SSHAT, CDR2 FNYEAQ (reference sequence). Trimming removed 5 bases from V and 4 bases from J; junction bases left unmatched: 5. The CDR3 is 15 amino acids. Here the CDR3 DNA reads TGTGCCAGCAGCCCCGGGACAGGGGGGTCAGATACGCAGTATTTT. Protein: CASSPGTGGSDTQYF.

Sample share makes this clone medium-sized. The gene calls are TRBV19 and TRBJ2-3; D might be TRBD1 (5 bases). Germline CDR1 reads LNHDA; CDR2 reads SQIVND (reference sequence). This CDR3 comprises 15 residues. The germline V and J ends were trimmed by 4 bases and 0 bases, with 11 bases remaining between them. The CDR3 bases are TGTGCCAGTAGTACTACAGGTACTAGCACAGATACGCAGTATTTT. This translates into CASSTTGTSTDTQYF.

The chain links TRBV5-1 to TRBJ1-4, with 7 positions matching TRBD1. Trimming took 4 bases from V and 8 from J; bases not matched to a gene: 11. Germline lookup yields CDR1 SGHRS and CDR2 YFSETQ. The CDR3 is 15 amino acids. The CDR3 sequence is CASSPRGTEEEKLFF. The CDR3 DNA follows: TGCGCCAGCAGCCCCCGAGGGACAGAAGAGGAAAAACTGTTTTTT.